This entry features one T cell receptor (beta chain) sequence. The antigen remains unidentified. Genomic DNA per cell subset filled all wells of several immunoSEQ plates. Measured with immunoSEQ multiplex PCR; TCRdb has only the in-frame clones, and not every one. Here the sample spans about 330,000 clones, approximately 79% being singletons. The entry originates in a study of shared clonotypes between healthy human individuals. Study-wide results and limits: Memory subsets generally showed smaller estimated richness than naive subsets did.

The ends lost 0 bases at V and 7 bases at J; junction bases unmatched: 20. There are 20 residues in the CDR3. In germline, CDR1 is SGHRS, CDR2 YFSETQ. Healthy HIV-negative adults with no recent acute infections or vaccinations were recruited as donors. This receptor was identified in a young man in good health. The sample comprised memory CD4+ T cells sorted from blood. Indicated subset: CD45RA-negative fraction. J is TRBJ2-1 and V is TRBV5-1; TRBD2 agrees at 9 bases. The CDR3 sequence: CASSLEPMGASGIFRNEQFF. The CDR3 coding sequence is TGCGCCAGCAGCTTGGAACCTATGGGGGCTAGCGGGATTTTCCGAAATGAGCAGTTCTTC.